Below are 22 T cell receptor beta chains sequenced from a single sample in a study of regulatory T cells in long-lasting Graves disease. HTBI primers from iRepertoire and Arm-PCR of CDR3 regions yielded the TCR beta libraries. TCRdb re-called the multiplex PCR reads through MiXCR, storing one row per CDR3 protein. In the table there are about half a million distinct CDR3 sequences, 9.5% to 15% of which are singletons. Specified time point: newly diagnosed GD, antithyroid drugs for less than 3 months. Extracted RNA from PBMCs served as the source of the TCR library. The data were also submitted as part of a second study, on T cells in Graves' hyperthyroidism and ophthalmopathy.

The source was peripheral blood mononuclear cells (PBMCs), collected at new diagnosis, from a patient treated with antithyroid drugs. The origin of the receptors is a woman aged 30 to 39 with Graves disease.

In this sample, this clonotype turned up many times. The rearrangement joins TRBV11-2 to TRBJ2-3; the match to TRBD2 covers 8 bases. The CDR3 is made up of 13 amino acids. CDR1 and CDR2 from the germline V gene are SGHAT and FQNNGV. Trimming took 5 bases from V and 3 from J; bases not matched to a gene: 1. The DNA of the CDR3 is TGTGCCAGCAGCCGCGGGAGGACAGATACGCAGTATTTT. Its translation is CASSRGRTDTQYF.

This clonotype occurred many times. The chain combines TRBV20-1 with TRBJ2-1; 10 bases align to TRBD2. Germline V gene data show CDR1 as DFQATT and CDR2 as SNEGSKA (reference sequence). With 0 bases clipped from V and 4 bases from J, the junction kept 9 bases outside the gene matches. The CDR3 extends over 17 amino acids. The CDR3, as DNA: TGCAGTGCTAGAGATCCGGCTAGCGGGAGTGTTTACAATGAGCAGTTCTTC. Translation: CSARDPASGSVYNEQFF.

At least ten counts were recorded for this clonotype. The rearrangement uses TRBV12-3 or TRBV12-4 and TRBJ2-3, with 12 bases aligning to TRBD2. The junction had 17 bases not matched to a gene; V was cut back by 10 bases and J by 3 bases. The CDR3 spans 18 residues. CDR3 protein: CAISIPPSSGRVTDTQYF. The CDR3 DNA is TGTGCCATCTCGATCCCCCCCTCTAGCGGGAGGGTGACAGATACGCAGTATTTT.

The rearrangement uses TRBV7-9 and TRBJ2-1, with D uncertain. The V gene's germline CDR1 is SEHNR and CDR2 FQNEAQ (reference sequence). The CDR3 is 12 residues long. Trimming pared 5 bases from V and 7 bases from J, leaving 9 bases between. The CDR3 DNA is TGTGCCAGCAGCAAGGCCGGGAATGAGCAGTTCTTC. It translates to CASSKAGNEQFF. Together with reference TRBV7-9 and TRBJ2-1, the CDR3 gives the full variable domain: DTGVSQNPRHKITKRGQNVTFRCDPISEHNRLYWYRQTLGQGPEFLTYFQNEAQLEKSRLLSDRFSAERPKGSFSTLEIQRTEQGDSAMYLCASSKAGNEQFFGPGTRLTVL.

Ten or more counts support this clonotype. The rearrangement links TRBV7-2 to TRBJ1-3, with a tentative D call TRBD1 (5 bases). In germline, CDR1 is SGHTA, CDR2 FQGNSA. Trimming removed 5 bases from V and 0 bases from J, with 14 bases in between. The CDR3 runs 16 residues. DNA for the CDR3: TGTGCCAGCAGCGCCCGGGGGACCCCCTCTGGAAACACCATATATTTT. Protein sequence: CASSARGTPSGNTIYF.

As regards this clonotype: A far larger clone is a single base away, which makes a read error likely. The gene calls are TRBV11-2 and TRBJ2-7; 7 positions match TRBD1. Germline loops: CDR1 SGHAT, CDR2 FQNNGV. There are 15 residues in the CDR3. CDR3 DNA sequence: TGTGCCAGCAGCTTATCCCTCAACAGGGGCGGCGAGCGGTACTTC. It codes for CASSLSLNRGGERYF.

The sample holds many counts of this clonotype. The rearrangement uses TRBV27 and TRBJ2-1, with TRBD2 identical over 10 bases. V was clipped by 2 bases and J by 2 bases; unmatched bases: 6. Germline values: CDR1 MNHEY, CDR2 SMNVEV (reference sequence). This CDR3 contains 17 residues. This CDR3 is CASSLRLAGSAYNEQFF. For the CDR3, the DNA is TGTGCCAGCAGTTTACGACTAGCGGGCTCCGCCTACAATGAGCAGTTCTTC.

This clonotype was recorded many times. The chain links TRBV11-1 to TRBJ2-5; a weak D match, TRBD2 (6 bases). CDR1 is SGHAT and CDR2 is FQDESV in the germline V gene (reference sequence). Trimming removed 4 bases from V and 0 bases from J, with 12 bases in between. The CDR3 has 15 amino acids. The CDR3: CASSSRGSHQETQYF. Here the CDR3 DNA reads TGTGCCAGCAGCTCTCGGGGGTCCCACCAAGAGACCCAGTACTTC.

This clonotype was detected many times. J is TRBJ1-1 and V is TRBV28; 8 positions match TRBD1. The CDR3 is 13 amino acids. CDR1 and CDR2 from the germline V gene are MDHEN and SYDVKM. Trimming took 6 bases from V and 6 from J; bases not matched to a gene: 6. As DNA, the CDR3 is TGTGCCAGCAGACCACAGGGGGAGGCTGAAGCTTTCTTT. Encoded protein: CASRPQGEAEAFF.

The J gene is TRBJ2-1, the V gene TRBV7-2, with D uncertain. Germline assignment: CDR1 SGHTA and CDR2 FQGNSA. V lost 0 bases and J 0 bases, leaving 9 bases between the germline ends. CDR3 length: 16 amino acids. CDR3 bases: TGTGCCAGCAGCTTAGCCCCCTTGGCCTCCTACAATGAGCAGTTCTTC. Encoded protein: CASSLAPLASYNEQFF.

This clonotype appeared many times. This chain uses TRBV3-1 with TRBJ2-5; 14 nucleotides align to TRBD2. The germline V gene has CDR1 LGHDT and CDR2 YNNKEL (reference sequence). The CDR3 consists of 17 residues. J was trimmed by 3 bases and V by 0 bases; bases with no gene match: 3. CDR3 loop: CASSQDPGLAGEETQYF. The DNA for the CDR3 is TGTGCCAGCAGCCAAGATCCGGGACTAGCGGGGGAAGAGACCCAGTACTTC.

This clonotype was detected ten times or more. V gene TRBV7-2 combines with J gene TRBJ2-7; either TRBD1 or TRBD2 may supply D (6 bases each). The CDR3 extends over 15 amino acids. Germline V gives CDR1 SGHTA, CDR2 FQGNSA. V dropped 2 bases and J dropped 3 bases, with 14 bases sitting between them. The CDR3 region has the DNA TGTGCCAGCAGCTTATGGGGGGCGAGGATCTACGAGCAGTACTTC. The encoded protein is CASSLWGARIYEQYF.

This clonotype was found many times. This chain joins TRBV7-8 and TRBJ2-7; possible D gene TRBD1, 6 bases. This CDR3 spans 15 amino acids. Germline assignment: CDR1 SGHVS and CDR2 FQNEAQ. Trimming cost V 1 base and J 4 bases, with 14 bases left between them. CDR3 DNA: TGTGCCAGCAGCTTAGAAACAGGGTCTGGGTACGAGCAGTACTTC. Its translation is CASSLETGSGYEQYF.

This clonotype was counted at least ten times. This chain uses TRBV27 with TRBJ2-3, with TRBD1 matching over 8 bases. In germline, CDR1 is MNHEY, CDR2 SMNVEV (reference sequence). CDR3 length: 14 amino acids. V was clipped by 3 bases and J by 7 bases; unmatched bases: 6. In DNA, the CDR3 is TGTGCCAGCAGTTTTTCTACAGGGGGATATACGCAGTATTTT. Its protein product is CASSFSTGGYTQYF.

This clonotype has at least ten counts. The chain has TRBV27 and TRBJ1-1; 7 nucleotides agree with TRBD1. CDR3 length: 15 residues. CDR1 and CDR2 from the germline V gene are MNHEY and SMNVEV (reference sequence). The J segment lost 0 bases and the V segment lost 6 bases, leaving 7 bases of the junction unmatched. The CDR3 is CASRRDSRMNTEAFF. CDR3 DNA: TGTGCCAGCAGAAGGGACAGCCGGATGAACACTGAAGCTTTCTTT.

This clonotype came up a few times. The chain is built from TRBV7-9 and TRBJ2-3; D tentatively reads TRBD1 or TRBD2 (7 bases each). This CDR3 contains 16 residues. Looked up from germline, CDR1 is SEHNR and CDR2 is FQNEAQ (reference sequence). The ends were cut back, 2 bases at V and 1 base at J, with 13 bases in the middle. The CDR3 loop is CASSLSGRGRTDTQYF. The CDR3 bases are TGTGCCAGCAGCTTATCAGGGAGGGGGCGCACAGATACGCAGTATTTT.

In its sample, this clonotype was seen a few times. CDR3 in amino acids: CASRKGLNTYEQYF. The CDR3 bases are TGCGCCAGCAGAAAGGGTCTTAACACCTACGAGCAGTACTTC. V gene TRBV4-1 combines with J gene TRBJ2-7; D is unresolved. Germline V gene data show CDR1 as MGHRA and CDR2 as YSYEKL. CDR3 size: 14 residues. The V end was cut by 6 bases, the J end by 2 bases, with 14 bases between.

The rearrangement links TRBV10-2 to TRBJ2-5; perhaps TRBD2 as D (5 bases). The CDR3 loop spans 12 amino acids. Trimming shortened V by 8 bases and J by 0 bases, and 7 bases separated the two germline ends. Germline V CDR1 and CDR2: WSHSY, SAAADI. DNA for the CDR3: TGCGCCAGCCGGCGGGACCAAGAGACCCAGTACTTC. Its translation: CASRRDQETQYF.

This clonotype was detected many times. The chain recombines TRBV6-2 or TRBV6-3 with TRBJ2-1, with D perhaps TRBD1 or TRBD2 (7 bases each). This CDR3 contains 12 residues. The germline V gene has CDR1 MNHEY and CDR2 SVGEGT. V lost 6 bases and J 14 bases, leaving 17 bases between the germline ends. CDR3 in amino acids: CASRTQGGNEFF. The CDR3 nucleotides read TGTGCCAGCAGGACTCAGGGGGGGAATGAGTTCTTC.

This chain links TRBV9 with TRBJ2-3; D gene ambiguous. The CDR3 has 17 residues. V was cut by 3 bases and J by 3 bases, with 20 bases left in between. Germline V gives CDR1 SGDLS, CDR2 YYNGEE. Written as DNA, the CDR3 is TGTGCCAGCAGCGAAAGGCCCGACTCCTCTCTTACAGATACGCAGTATTTT. Encoded protein: CASSERPDSSLTDTQYF.

The chain combines TRBV9 with TRBJ2-7, with 11 nucleotides matching TRBD2. Germline-derived CDR1 and CDR2 are SGDLS and YYNGEE. The ends lost 4 bases at V and 5 bases at J; junction bases unmatched: 8. The CDR3 spans 15 residues. CDR3 protein: CASSSTGTSGHEQYF. The CDR3, as DNA: TGTGCCAGCAGCTCAACCGGGACTAGCGGACACGAGCAGTACTTC.

This chain joins TRBV20-1 and TRBJ2-5; no reliable D call. CDR3 length: 13 residues. Germline V lookup: CDR1 DFQATT, CDR2 SNEGSKA (reference sequence). The V end was cut by 3 bases, the J end by 4 bases, with 12 bases between. Here the CDR3 reads CSARGLRGETQYF. The CDR3 DNA reads as TGCAGTGCTAGGGGTCTTCGAGGAGAGACCCAGTACTTC.